This T cell receptor (beta chain) was retrieved from a study of PD-L1 blockade in urothelial cancer. The CDR3 extends over 15 amino acids. The V segment lost 3 bases and the J segment 5 bases; nucleotides outside the gene matches: 9. Germline CDR1 SGHNT, CDR2 YYREEE (reference sequence). Using immunoSEQ multiplex PCR, the repertoire was profiled, and TCRdb retains in-frame clones only, with some absent. The sample includes 50,000 to 65,000 clones, 81% of them seen just once. Time point noted: pretreatment peripheral blood. Specimen: PBMCs, collected around atezolizumab (anti-PD-L1) treatment. This TCR came from an older man with urothelial cancer. V gene TRBV5-4 combines with J gene TRBJ2-5, with 8 bases matching TRBD2. CDR3: CASSSPGLDLETQYF. In nucleotides, the CDR3 is TGTGCCAGCAGCTCACCGGGACTAGATTTGGAGACCCAGTACTTC.